The entry below describes one TCR beta chain. The repertoire was sequenced with immunoSEQ multiplex PCR; TCRdb's copy has only in-frame clones and lacks some. The profile shows approximately 90,000 clones, 65% to 85% of them singletons. The data derive from a study of blood T cell repertoires in COVID-19. Study-level information: The samples span acute and convalescent COVID-19 from the United States, Italy and Spain. PBMCs, B-cell-depleted T cells, or T cells provided the cDNA or gDNA that made up the material.

Germline trimming cut 6 bases from V and 3 bases from J; bases unmatched to any gene: 4. In germline, CDR1 is ENHRY, CDR2 SYGVKD. The CDR3 is made up of 14 amino acids. The receptor was derived from a woman at least 80 years old with active or convalescent COVID-19. V gene TRBV10-3 combines with J gene TRBJ1-2; 10 positions agree with TRBD1. Input material: peripheral blood. The CDR3 DNA sequence: TGTGCCATCAGAGACAGGGGGCAGGACTATGGCTACACCTTC. Its protein product is CAIRDRGQDYGYTF.